This T cell receptor beta chain was sequenced in a study of T cell responses to AZD1222 COVID-19 vaccine. Whole-study context: Pooled samples include second doses given at about 4 or 12 weeks. Findings and limits, study-wide: The study found Spike-specific TCR breadth and depth rose after two AZD1222 doses. Baseline serostatus was positive in only six AZD1222 recipients. There were mostly white British donors and more females than males, and clonal diversity was possibly underestimated.

About this clone: Antigen specificity is unknown.

Per germline, CDR1 LGHDT and CDR2 YNNKEL (reference sequence). The CDR3 consists of 14 residues. The ends were cut back, 1 base at V and 9 bases at J, with 10 bases in the middle. Using immunoSEQ multiplex PCR, the repertoire was profiled, and TCRdb retains in-frame clones only, with some absent. The table lists around 130,000 clones, 85% to 95% of them singletons, with roughly 7.2% in the top ten. The receptor's source is an adult in good health. The specimen was peripheral blood, collected on day 0 of AZD1222 vaccination. The V and J genes are TRBV3-1 (or the pseudogene TRBV3-2) and TRBJ1-6, with D maybe TRBD1 (6 bases). CDR3 nucleotide sequence: TGTGCCAGCAGCCAAGCTTCACAGGGTTCACCCCTCCACTTT. It encodes CASSQASQGSPLHF.